Presented here are 30 T cell receptor beta chains from one specimen sequenced in a study of T cell responses to AZD1222 COVID-19 vaccine. The assay was immunoSEQ multiplex PCR, and TCRdb's table has in-frame clones only and misses some. Of 130,000 or so clones listed, 85% to 95% are singletons. This specimen consisted of peripheral blood, obtained on day 0 of MenACWY control vaccination. The receptors originated from an adult in good health.

The rearrangement links TRBV7-9 to TRBJ1-2, with D possibly being TRBD1 (6 bases). The CDR3 has 13 amino acids. The ends were cut back, 2 bases at V and 6 bases at J, with 10 bases in the middle. CDR1 is SEHNR and CDR2 is FQNEAQ in the germline V gene (reference sequence). CDR3 nucleotide sequence: TGTGCCAGCAGCTTACGGGAGGGGGATGGCTACACCTTC. Protein: CASSLREGDGYTF.

This clone came up once. V usage is TRBV11-3 and J usage is TRBJ2-7, with D possibly matching TRBD2 (5 bases). CDR1 and CDR2 from the germline V gene are SGHNT and YENEEA. CDR3 length: 15 residues. Trimming shortened V by 1 base and J by 3 bases, and 13 bases separated the two germline ends. CDR3 loop: CASSLGTGRHYEQYF. CDR3 bases: TGTGCCAGCAGCTTAGGGACGGGAAGGCACTACGAGCAGTACTTC.

This clone was seen only once. The chain uses TRBV6-5 and TRBJ1-1; TRBD1 might be the D (5 bases). Looked up from germline, CDR1 is MNHEY and CDR2 is SVGAGI. This CDR3 is 13 amino acids long. Trimming took off 8 bases at V and 1 base at J, with 11 bases between the two ends. CDR3 in DNA: TGTGCCAGCTGGGGGGAAGAGAACACTGAAGCTTTCTTT. This codes for CASWGEENTEAFF.

As DNA, the CDR3 is TGTGCCAGCAGCGGAGGGGGCTCGAACACTGAAGCTTTCTTT. Residues: CASSGGGSNTEAFF. The chain links TRBV7-9 to TRBJ1-1, with TRBD1 matching over 7 bases. CDR3 length equals 14 residues. With V trimmed by 5 bases and J by 1 base, 4 bases remained unmatched. CDR1 is SEHNR, CDR2 FQNEAQ, per germline (reference sequence).

The chain uses TRBV28 and TRBJ1-5; possibly TRBD1 for D (5 bases). The CDR3 has 16 residues. Germline-derived CDR1 and CDR2 are MDHEN and SYDVKM. V was pared by 2 bases and J by 2 bases, with 13 bases between. The CDR3 is CASSLVAREGNQPQHF. Here the CDR3 DNA reads TGTGCCAGCAGTTTAGTGGCCAGGGAGGGCAATCAGCCCCAGCATTTT.

This clone was detected only a few times. The chain uses TRBV6-5 and TRBJ1-1; a weak D match, TRBD1 (6 bases). Germline loops: CDR1 MNHEY, CDR2 SVGAGI. This CDR3 is 14 amino acids long. V was clipped by 2 bases and J by 5 bases, with 12 bases between them. This chain's CDR3 is CASSYVQGFTEAFF. For the CDR3, the DNA is TGTGCCAGCAGTTACGTCCAGGGGTTTACTGAAGCTTTCTTT.

This clone was seen only once. J is TRBJ2-5 and V is TRBV11-1; tentatively, D is TRBD2 (6 bases). Gene TRBJ2-7 matches the end of the DNA better, so the J call may be wrong. The CDR3 contains 15 residues. CDR1 and CDR2 from the germline V gene are SGHAT and FQDESV (reference sequence). CDR3 DNA: TGTGCCAGCAGCCACCTGGGCGGGGCTGACTACGAGCAGTACTTC. This encodes CASSHLGGADYEQYF.

This sequence joins TRBV14 and TRBJ1-1, with D possibly being TRBD1 (6 bases). Deletions cut 1 base from V and 3 bases from J, with 12 bases between. CDR3 length: 15 residues. Per the germline V gene, CDR1 is SGHDN and CDR2 is FVKESK. This CDR3 is CASSQVGGVDTEAFF. CDR3 nucleotides: TGTGCCAGCAGCCAAGTAGGGGGGGTCGACACTGAAGCTTTCTTT.

The chain recombines TRBV28 with TRBJ2-7; 10 nucleotides align to TRBD2. The CDR3 has 16 residues. Unmatched junction bases numbered 10, after V lost 6 bases and J lost 2 bases. Germline CDR1 reads MDHEN; CDR2 reads SYDVKM. In nucleotides, the CDR3 is TGTGCCAGCAGCTCACCGGGACTAGCGATCACCTACGAGCAGTACTTC. Protein sequence: CASSSPGLAITYEQYF.

The chain uses TRBV3-1 (or the pseudogene TRBV3-2) and TRBJ2-5, with 8 nucleotides matching TRBD2. The V and J ends lost 2 bases and 7 bases, in that order; junction bases with no gene match: 9. CDR1 is LGHDT, CDR2 YNNKEL, per germline (reference sequence). CDR3 length: 15 residues. The CDR3 is CASSQRLGGGGTQYF. The CDR3 DNA follows: TGTGCCAGCAGCCAACGTCTCGGGGGGGGCGGGACCCAGTACTTC.

V and J are TRBV9 and TRBJ2-1; D remains ambiguous. V was clipped by 2 bases and J by 4 bases, with 16 bases between them. Germline CDR1 reads SGDLS; CDR2 reads YYNGEE. CDR3 length: 16 amino acids. Here the CDR3 DNA reads TGTGCCAGCAGCGTCGGTTTGTCATTAACATACAATGAGCAGTTCTTC. Its translation: CASSVGLSLTYNEQFF.

The chain is built from TRBV5-6 and TRBJ1-2, with D possibly TRBD1 on 5 matching bases. V shed 0 bases and J shed 8 bases, with 11 bases lying between them. Looked up from germline, CDR1 is SGHDT and CDR2 is YYEEEE. The CDR3 runs 13 residues. CDR3 DNA: TGTGCCAGCAGCTTGGCCCAGGGCGGCGGCTACACCTTC. Encoded protein: CASSLAQGGGYTF.

The V and J genes are TRBV19 and TRBJ2-3, with D hard to call. Germline V gene data show CDR1 as LNHDA and CDR2 as SQIVND (reference sequence). The CDR3 is made up of 13 amino acids. V dropped 3 bases and J dropped 1 base, with 5 bases sitting between them. This CDR3 reads CASSIRGTDTQYF. The CDR3, as DNA: TGTGCCAGTAGTATTCGGGGCACAGATACGCAGTATTTT.

The J gene is TRBJ1-3, the V gene TRBV19; the D gene is possibly TRBD1 (6 bases). The CDR3 sequence is 14 residues long. The ends were cut back, 6 bases at V and 3 bases at J, with 12 bases in the middle. From germline, CDR1 is LNHDA and CDR2 SQIVND (reference sequence). CDR3 protein: CASSPQGYGNTIYF. The DNA of the CDR3 is TGTGCCAGTAGCCCACAGGGCTATGGAAACACCATATATTTT. The full variable domain, its missing parts supplied by reference TRBV19 and TRBJ1-3, is DGGITQSPKYLFRKEGQNVTLSCEQNLNHDAMYWYRQDPGQGLRLIYYSQIVNDFQKGDIAEGYSVSREKKESFPLTVTSAQKNPTAFYLCASSPQGYGNTIYFGEGSWLTVV.

The V and J genes are TRBV5-6 and TRBJ2-1; 9 positions agree with TRBD1. The J segment lost 4 bases and the V segment lost 4 bases, leaving 9 bases of the junction unmatched. The CDR3 extends over 16 amino acids. Germline CDR1 reads SGHDT; CDR2 reads YYEEEE. This CDR3 is CASSLRDRVYYNEQFF. CDR3 bases: TGTGCCAGCAGCCTCCGGGACAGGGTTTATTACAATGAGCAGTTCTTC. Filled out from reference TRBV5-6 and TRBJ2-1, the complete variable domain reads DAGVTQSPTHLIKTRGQQVTLRCSPKSGHDTVSWYQQALGQGPQFIFQYYEEEERQRGNFPDRFSGHQFPNYSSELNVNALLLGDSALYLCASSLRDRVYYNEQFFGPGTRLTVL.

J is TRBJ1-2 and V is TRBV4-2, with a tentative D call TRBD1 (6 bases). Germline V lookup: CDR1 LGHNA, CDR2 YNFKEQ. Trimming left V 3 bases short and J 12 bases short, with 11 bases between. The CDR3 is made up of 11 amino acids. The CDR3 spells CASSQQGRHTF. CDR3 DNA: TGTGCCAGCAGCCAGCAGGGGAGACACACCTTC.

This clone was counted a single time. The V and J genes are TRBV11-2 and TRBJ1-1; 7 nucleotides agree with TRBD1. CDR1 is SGHAT, CDR2 FQNNGV, per germline. Losses at the gene ends were 3 bases for V and 0 bases for J; bases not matched to a gene: 13. CDR3 size: 18 residues. The CDR3 loop is CASSFNFRGLPMNTEAFF. The CDR3 DNA sequence: TGTGCCAGCAGCTTCAATTTTAGGGGGCTTCCTATGAACACTGAAGCTTTCTTT.

The CDR3 bases are TGTGCCACCAGCAGAGATAGCGGGAGGGCCACAGATACGCAGTATTTT. Its translation: CATSRDSGRATDTQYF. The chain employs TRBV15 and TRBJ2-3; 11 bases line up with TRBD2. This CDR3 spans 16 amino acids. The V gene end was trimmed by 0 bases and the J gene end by 2 bases; junction bases not matched to a gene: 1. Germline CDR1 reads LNHNV; CDR2 reads YYDKDF (reference sequence).

The V call is TRBV5-4, the J call TRBJ2-3; D gene unclear. Per germline, CDR1 SGHNT and CDR2 YYREEE (reference sequence). Deletions cut 4 bases from V and 1 base from J, with 13 bases between. The length of the CDR3 is 15 residues. As DNA, the CDR3 is TGTGCCAGCAGCCCCCCCCTTATGGGCACAGATACGCAGTATTTT. Its translation is CASSPPLMGTDTQYF.

The chain joins TRBV5-4 to TRBJ2-1; maybe TRBD2 (6 bases). The CDR3 totals 15 residues. The germline V gene has CDR1 SGHNT and CDR2 YYREEE (reference sequence). V was clipped by 2 bases and J by 9 bases, with 18 bases between them. CDR3 region: CASSFAGRGEGEQFF. CDR3 nucleotides: TGTGCCAGCAGCTTCGCCGGGCGGGGAGAGGGTGAGCAGTTCTTC.

The chain links TRBV28 to TRBJ1-5; maybe TRBD1 (6 bases). Germline CDR1 MDHEN, CDR2 SYDVKM. There are 14 residues in the CDR3. V lost 4 bases, J lost 6 bases, and 13 bases lay in between. The CDR3 sequence is CASSSRGIGQPQHF. CDR3 bases: TGTGCCAGCAGTTCGAGGGGGATCGGTCAGCCCCAGCATTTT.

CDR3 nucleotides: TGTGCCAGCAGCGGCCTAGCGGGGTATCATGAGCAGTTCTTC. It specifies CASSGLAGYHEQFF. V is TRBV6-2 or TRBV6-3 and J is TRBJ2-1; 9 nucleotides line up with TRBD2. Trimming cost V 6 bases and J 8 bases; bases outside gene matches: 8. The CDR3 is 14 residues long. Looked up from germline, CDR1 is MNHEY and CDR2 is SVGEGT.

The V call is TRBV7-2, the J call TRBJ2-3; D might be TRBD2 (7 bases). V was shortened by 1 base and J by 4 bases, with 12 bases between the two germline ends. The CDR3 sequence is 15 residues long. Germline values: CDR1 SGHTA, CDR2 FQGNSA. This CDR3 is CASSLVRGGADTQYF. The CDR3 nucleotides read TGTGCCAGCAGCTTAGTAAGGGGGGGGGCAGATACGCAGTATTTT.

This chain joins TRBV29-1 and TRBJ1-1; D not resolved. This CDR3 is built from 12 residues. Germline V gene data show CDR1 as SQVTM and CDR2 as ANQGSEA. The germline V and J ends were trimmed by 1 base and 1 base, with 4 bases remaining between them. CDR3 protein: CSVEGPNTEAFF. The CDR3 bases are TGCAGCGTTGAAGGCCCGAACACTGAAGCTTTCTTT.

In this sample, this clone turned up a few times. The gene calls are TRBV14 and TRBJ2-7; 7 nucleotides align to TRBD2. V shed 0 bases and J 12 bases; nucleotides not matched to a gene: 5. This CDR3 region has 12 residues. Germline CDR1 and CDR2: SGHDN and FVKESK. This CDR3 is CASSQDWEGLYF. CDR3 DNA sequence: TGTGCCAGCAGCCAAGATTGGGAGGGACTGTACTTC. The full variable domain, in which reference TRBV14 and TRBJ2-7 provide the parts outside the CDR3, is EAGVTQFPSHSVIEKGQTVTLRCDPISGHDNLYWYRRVMGKEIKFLLHFVKESKQDESGMPNNRFLAERTGGTYSTLKVQPAELEDSGVYFCASSQDWEGLYFGPGTRLTVT.

The chain uses TRBV19 and TRBJ2-7, with D possibly being TRBD2 (5 bases). Germline lookup yields CDR1 LNHDA and CDR2 SQIVND (reference sequence). The V end lost 2 bases, the J end lost 2 bases, and 10 bases lay between the germline ends. The CDR3 loop spans 14 amino acids. CDR3 DNA sequence: TGTGCCAGTAGTATACGGGGATTAACCTACGAGCAGTACTTC. This encodes CASSIRGLTYEQYF. Full variable domain (remainder filled in from reference TRBV19 and TRBJ2-7): DGGITQSPKYLFRKEGQNVTLSCEQNLNHDAMYWYRQDPGQGLRLIYYSQIVNDFQKGDIAEGYSVSREKKESFPLTVTSAQKNPTAFYLCASSIRGLTYEQYFGPGTRLTVT.

This clone occurred a few times. The V and J genes are TRBV5-1 and TRBJ2-1; D unresolved. V was shortened by 2 bases and J by 7 bases, with 4 bases between the two germline ends. In germline, CDR1 is SGHRS, CDR2 YFSETQ. This CDR3 comprises 11 residues. In nucleotides, the CDR3 is TGCGCCAGCAGCTTCGCGAATGAGCAGTTCTTC. Protein product: CASSFANEQFF.

The chain joins TRBV6-2 or TRBV6-3 to TRBJ1-2, with no clear D. The CDR3 extends over 11 amino acids. V gave up 2 bases and J gave up 10 bases, with 8 bases separating them. From germline, CDR1 is MNHEY and CDR2 SVGEGT. CDR3 sequence: CASSYAVDYTF. The CDR3 DNA follows: TGTGCCAGCAGTTACGCGGTGGACTACACCTTC.

The chain couples TRBV7-6 to TRBJ2-7; either TRBD1 or TRBD2 may supply D (6 bases each). Per the germline V gene, CDR1 is SGHVS and CDR2 is FNYEAQ. This CDR3 spans 14 amino acids. Trimming took off 0 bases at V and 9 bases at J, with 15 bases between the two ends. The CDR3 spells CASSLATTEGGQYF. The CDR3 nucleotides read TGTGCCAGCAGCTTAGCTACGACAGAGGGGGGGCAGTACTTC.

The chain has TRBV9 and TRBJ2-3, with D possibly being TRBD2 (5 bases). Between the trimmed V and J ends, which lost 4 bases and 2 bases, there was a span of 17 bases. In germline, CDR1 is SGDLS, CDR2 YYNGEE. The CDR3 contains 16 residues. In DNA, the CDR3 is TGTGCCAGCAGCCCCCTTCAGAAGCGGTCCACAGATACGCAGTATTTT. Encoded protein: CASSPLQKRSTDTQYF.